The T cell receptor beta chain under discussion was sequenced for a study of memory CD4+ T cells and cytomegalovirus serostatus. Study-wide findings and caveats: CD4+ memory repertoires contained about 40% of the roughly 160 reported CMV TCRbeta sequences.

The method was immunoSEQ multiplex PCR; TCRdb's version includes in-frame clones alone and lacks a portion of them. The data hold around 76,000 clones, with approximately 78% observed a single time. With respect to this clone: No antigen is known for it.

CDR1 SGHNT and CDR2 YYREEE come from the germline V gene (reference sequence). Trimming took off 0 bases at V and 8 bases at J, with 12 bases between the two ends. CDR3 length: 15 amino acids. Single viable CD3+CD4+CD8-CD45RO+ cells were sorted as the memory CD4+ T cells. The chain combines TRBV5-4 with TRBJ1-6; D is unresolved. The source material was memory CD4+ T cells from blood. This sequence was found in an adult in good health and CMV-seropositive. The CDR3 protein is CASSLGWGVDSPLHF. For the CDR3, the DNA is TGTGCCAGCAGCTTGGGGTGGGGTGTGGATTCACCCCTCCACTTT.